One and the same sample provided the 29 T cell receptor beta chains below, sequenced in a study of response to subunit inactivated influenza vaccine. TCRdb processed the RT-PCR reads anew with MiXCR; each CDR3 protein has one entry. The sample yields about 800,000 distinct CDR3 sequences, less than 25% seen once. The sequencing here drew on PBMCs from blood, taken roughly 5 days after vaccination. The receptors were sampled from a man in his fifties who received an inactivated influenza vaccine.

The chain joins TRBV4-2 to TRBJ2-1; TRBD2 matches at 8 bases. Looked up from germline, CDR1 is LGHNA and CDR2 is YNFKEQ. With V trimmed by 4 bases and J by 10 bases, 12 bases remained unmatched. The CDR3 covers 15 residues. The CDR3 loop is CASSPRGAGGSEQFF. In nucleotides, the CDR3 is TGTGCCAGCAGCCCCCGAGGGGCGGGAGGTTCCGAGCAGTTCTTC.

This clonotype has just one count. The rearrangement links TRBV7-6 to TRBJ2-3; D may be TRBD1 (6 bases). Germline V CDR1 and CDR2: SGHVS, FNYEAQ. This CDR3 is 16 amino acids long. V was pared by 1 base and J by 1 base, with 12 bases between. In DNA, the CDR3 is TGTGCCAGCAGCTTAGTCCGCGCAGGGGGCACAGATACGCAGTATTTT. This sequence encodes CASSLVRAGGTDTQYF.

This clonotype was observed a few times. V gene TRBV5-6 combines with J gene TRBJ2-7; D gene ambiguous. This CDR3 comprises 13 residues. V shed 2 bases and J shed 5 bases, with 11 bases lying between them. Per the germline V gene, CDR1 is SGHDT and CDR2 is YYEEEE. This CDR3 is CASSFNRAHEQYF. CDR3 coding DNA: TGTGCCAGCAGCTTTAATAGGGCACACGAGCAGTACTTC.

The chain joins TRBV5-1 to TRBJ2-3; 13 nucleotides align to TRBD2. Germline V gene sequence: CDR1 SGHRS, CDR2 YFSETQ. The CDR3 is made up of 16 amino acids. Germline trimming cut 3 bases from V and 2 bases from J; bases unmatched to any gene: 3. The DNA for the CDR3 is TGCGCCAGCAGCTGGGGACTAGCGGGGATCACAGATACGCAGTATTTT. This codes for CASSWGLAGITDTQYF.

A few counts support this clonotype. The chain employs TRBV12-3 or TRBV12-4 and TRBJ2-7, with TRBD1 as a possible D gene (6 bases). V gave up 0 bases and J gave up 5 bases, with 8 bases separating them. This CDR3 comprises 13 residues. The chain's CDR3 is CASSLAQGHEQYF. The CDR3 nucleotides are TGTGCCAGCAGTTTAGCGCAGGGGCACGAGCAGTACTTC.

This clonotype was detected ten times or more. The CDR3 protein is CASSYSPIQGIGKLFF. In DNA, the CDR3 is TGTGCCAGCAGTTACTCCCCAATACAGGGGATCGGAAAACTGTTTTTT. This sequence joins TRBV6-5 and TRBJ1-4; the match to TRBD1 covers 7 bases. The germline gives CDR1 MNHEY, CDR2 SVGAGI. J was trimmed by 10 bases and V by 0 bases; bases with no gene match: 11. CDR3 length: 16 amino acids.

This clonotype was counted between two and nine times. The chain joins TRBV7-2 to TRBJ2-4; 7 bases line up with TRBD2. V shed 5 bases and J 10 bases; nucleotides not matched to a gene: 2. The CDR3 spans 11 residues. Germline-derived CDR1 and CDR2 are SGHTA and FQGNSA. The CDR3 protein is CASSRTRIQYF. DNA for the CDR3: TGTGCCAGCAGCCGGACTAGAATTCAGTACTTC.

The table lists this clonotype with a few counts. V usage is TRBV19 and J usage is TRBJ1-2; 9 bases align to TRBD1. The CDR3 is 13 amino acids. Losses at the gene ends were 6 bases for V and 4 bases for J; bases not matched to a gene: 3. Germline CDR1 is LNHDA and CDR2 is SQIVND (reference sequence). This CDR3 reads CASREDRGYGYTF. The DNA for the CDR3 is TGTGCCAGTAGGGAGGACAGGGGCTATGGCTACACCTTC.

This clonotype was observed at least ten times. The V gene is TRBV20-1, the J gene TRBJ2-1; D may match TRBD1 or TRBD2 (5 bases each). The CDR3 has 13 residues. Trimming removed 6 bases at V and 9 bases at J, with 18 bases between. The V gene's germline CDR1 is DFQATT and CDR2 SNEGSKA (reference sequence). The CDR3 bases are TGCAGTGCGGTACAAGGGACCCCGGGTGAGCAGTTCTTC. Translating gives CSAVQGTPGEQFF.

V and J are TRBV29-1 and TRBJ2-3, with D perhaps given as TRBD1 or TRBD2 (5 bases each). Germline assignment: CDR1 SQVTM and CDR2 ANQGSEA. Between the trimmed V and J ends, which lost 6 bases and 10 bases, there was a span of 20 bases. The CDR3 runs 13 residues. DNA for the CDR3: TGCAGCGTAATTTACCTGGGGGATTTGGCGCAGTATTTT. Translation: CSVIYLGDLAQYF.

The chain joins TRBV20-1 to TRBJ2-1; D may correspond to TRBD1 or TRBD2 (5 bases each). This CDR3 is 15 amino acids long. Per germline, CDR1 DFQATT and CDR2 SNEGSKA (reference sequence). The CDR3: CSPAAGAYSYNEQFF. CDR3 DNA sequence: TGCAGCCCTGCGGCCGGGGCCTACTCCTACAATGAGCAGTTCTTC.

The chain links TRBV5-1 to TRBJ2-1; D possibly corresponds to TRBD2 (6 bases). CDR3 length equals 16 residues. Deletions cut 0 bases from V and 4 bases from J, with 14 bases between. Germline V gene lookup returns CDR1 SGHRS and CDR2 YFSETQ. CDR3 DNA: TGCGCCAGCAGCTTGGAAGGCGGGACGGCTTACAATGAGCAGTTCTTC. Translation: CASSLEGGTAYNEQFF.

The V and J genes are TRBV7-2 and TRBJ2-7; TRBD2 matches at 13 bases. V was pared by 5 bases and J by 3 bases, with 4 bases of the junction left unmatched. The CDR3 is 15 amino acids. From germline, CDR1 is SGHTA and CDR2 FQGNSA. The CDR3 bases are TGTGCCAGCAGCCCCGGGACTAGCGGGGTCTACGAGCAGTACTTC. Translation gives CASSPGTSGVYEQYF.

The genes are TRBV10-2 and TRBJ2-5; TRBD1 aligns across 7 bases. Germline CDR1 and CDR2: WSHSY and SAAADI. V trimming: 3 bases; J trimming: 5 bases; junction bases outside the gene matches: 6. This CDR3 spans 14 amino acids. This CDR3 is CASSDRGNWETQYF. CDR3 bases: TGCGCCAGCAGTGACAGGGGGAATTGGGAGACCCAGTACTTC.

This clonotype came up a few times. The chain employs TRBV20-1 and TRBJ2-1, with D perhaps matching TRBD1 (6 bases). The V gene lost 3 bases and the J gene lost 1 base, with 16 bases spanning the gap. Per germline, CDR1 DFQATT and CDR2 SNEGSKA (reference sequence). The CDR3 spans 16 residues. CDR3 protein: CSASPTEGESYNEQFF. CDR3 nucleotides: TGCAGTGCTAGCCCGACTGAGGGGGAGTCCTACAATGAGCAGTTCTTC.

The CDR3 reads CASSHLAGERTDTQYF. For the CDR3, the DNA is TGTGCCAGCAGCCACCTAGCGGGGGAGCGCACAGATACGCAGTATTTT. The J gene is TRBJ2-3, the V gene TRBV3-1, with 10 bases identical to TRBD2. The germline V gene encodes CDR1 LGHDT and CDR2 YNNKEL (reference sequence). This CDR3 has 16 residues. V lost 3 bases, J lost 1 base, and 4 bases stayed unmatched.

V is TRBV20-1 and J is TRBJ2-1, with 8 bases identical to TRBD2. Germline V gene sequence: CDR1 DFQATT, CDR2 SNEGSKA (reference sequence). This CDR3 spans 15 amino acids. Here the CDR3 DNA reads TGCAGCGAGGAGAGACTAGCGACCTCCTACAATGAGCAGTTCTTC. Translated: CSEERLATSYNEQFF.

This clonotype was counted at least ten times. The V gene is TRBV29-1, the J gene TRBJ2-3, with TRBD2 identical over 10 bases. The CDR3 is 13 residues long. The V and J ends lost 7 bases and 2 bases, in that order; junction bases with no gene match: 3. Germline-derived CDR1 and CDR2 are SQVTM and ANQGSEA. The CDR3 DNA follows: TGCAGCGCAAGCGGGAGGGCCACAGATACGCAGTATTTT. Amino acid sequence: CSASGRATDTQYF.

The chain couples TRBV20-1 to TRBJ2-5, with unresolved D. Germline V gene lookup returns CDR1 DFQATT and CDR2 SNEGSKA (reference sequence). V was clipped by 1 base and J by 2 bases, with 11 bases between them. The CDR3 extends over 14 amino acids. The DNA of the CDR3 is TGCAGTGCTAGAGGATGGCGCAGTCAAGAGACCCAGTACTTC. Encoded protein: CSARGWRSQETQYF.

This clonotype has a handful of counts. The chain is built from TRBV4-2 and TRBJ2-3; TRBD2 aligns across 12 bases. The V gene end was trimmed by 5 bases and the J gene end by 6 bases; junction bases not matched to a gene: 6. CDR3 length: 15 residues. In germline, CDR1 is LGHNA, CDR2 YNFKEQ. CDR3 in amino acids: CASSGWTSGVDTQYF. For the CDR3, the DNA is TGTGCCAGCAGCGGCTGGACTAGCGGGGTTGATACGCAGTATTTT.

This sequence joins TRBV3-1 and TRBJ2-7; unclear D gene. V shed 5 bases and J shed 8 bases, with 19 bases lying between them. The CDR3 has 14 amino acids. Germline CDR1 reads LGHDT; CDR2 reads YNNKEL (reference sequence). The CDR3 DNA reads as TGTGCCAGCAGCACAGACTGGAACCCTACGCAGCAGTACTTC. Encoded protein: CASSTDWNPTQQYF.

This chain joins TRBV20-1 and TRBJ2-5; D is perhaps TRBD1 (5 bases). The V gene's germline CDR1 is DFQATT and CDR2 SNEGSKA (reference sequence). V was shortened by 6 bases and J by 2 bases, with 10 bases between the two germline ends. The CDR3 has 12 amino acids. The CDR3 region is CSALDIQETQYF. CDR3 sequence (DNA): TGCAGTGCCTTGGACATTCAAGAGACCCAGTACTTC.

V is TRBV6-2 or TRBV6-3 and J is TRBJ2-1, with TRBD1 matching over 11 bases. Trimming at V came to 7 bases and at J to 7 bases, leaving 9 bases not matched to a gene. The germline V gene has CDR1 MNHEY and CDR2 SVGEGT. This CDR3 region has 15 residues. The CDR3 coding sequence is TGTGCCAGCACCGGACAGGGGGCTCTTTGGAATGAGCAGTTCTTC. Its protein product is CASTGQGALWNEQFF.

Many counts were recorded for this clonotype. The CDR3 sequence is CSVEDPPEDTQYF. The CDR3 region has the DNA TGCAGCGTTGAAGATCCCCCCGAGGATACGCAGTATTTT. This chain joins TRBV29-1 and TRBJ2-3; no reliable D call. In germline, CDR1 is SQVTM, CDR2 ANQGSEA. With 0 bases removed from V and 6 bases from J, the gap between germline ends came to 10 bases. There are 13 residues in the CDR3.

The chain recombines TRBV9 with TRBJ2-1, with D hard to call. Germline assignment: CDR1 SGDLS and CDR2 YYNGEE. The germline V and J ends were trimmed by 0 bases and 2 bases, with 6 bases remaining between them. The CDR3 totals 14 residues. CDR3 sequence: CASSVETTYNEQFF. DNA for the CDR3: TGTGCCAGCAGCGTAGAAACTACCTACAATGAGCAGTTCTTC. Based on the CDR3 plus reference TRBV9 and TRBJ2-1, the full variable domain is DSGVTQTPKHLITATGQRVTLRCSPRSGDLSVYWYQQSLDQGLQFLIQYYNGEERAKGNILERFSAQQFPDLHSELNLSSLELGDSALYFCASSVETTYNEQFFGPGTRLTVL.

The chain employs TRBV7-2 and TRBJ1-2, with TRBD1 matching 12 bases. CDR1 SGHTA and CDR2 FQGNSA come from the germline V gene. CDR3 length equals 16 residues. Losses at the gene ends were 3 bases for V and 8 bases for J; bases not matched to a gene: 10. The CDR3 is CASSLGQGAMGKGYTF. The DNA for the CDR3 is TGTGCCAGCAGCTTGGGACAGGGGGCGATGGGAAAAGGCTACACCTTC. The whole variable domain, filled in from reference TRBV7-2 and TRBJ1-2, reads GAGVSQSPSNKVTEKGKDVELRCDPISGHTALYWYRQSLGQGLEFLIYFQGNSAPDKSGLPSDRFSAERTGGSVSTLTIQRTQQEDSAVYLCASSLGQGAMGKGYTFGSGTRLTVV.

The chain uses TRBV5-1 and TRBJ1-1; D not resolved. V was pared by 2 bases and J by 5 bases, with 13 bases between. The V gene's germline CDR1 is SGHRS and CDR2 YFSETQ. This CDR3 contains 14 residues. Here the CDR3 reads CASSLESLGTEAFF. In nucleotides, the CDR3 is TGCGCCAGCAGCTTAGAGAGTCTGGGAACTGAAGCTTTCTTT.

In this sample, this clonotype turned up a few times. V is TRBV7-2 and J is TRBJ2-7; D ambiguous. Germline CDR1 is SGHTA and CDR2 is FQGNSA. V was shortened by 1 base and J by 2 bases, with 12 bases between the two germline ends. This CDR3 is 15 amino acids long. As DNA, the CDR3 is TGTGCCAGCAGCTTAGGCAGTAACCTCCCCTACGAGCAGTACTTC. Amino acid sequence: CASSLGSNLPYEQYF.

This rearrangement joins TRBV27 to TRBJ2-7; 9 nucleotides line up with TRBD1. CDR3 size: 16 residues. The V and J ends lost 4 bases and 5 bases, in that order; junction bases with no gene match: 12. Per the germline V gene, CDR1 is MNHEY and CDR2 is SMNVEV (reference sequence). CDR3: CASSWELGQGVHEQYF. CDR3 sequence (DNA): TGTGCCAGCAGTTGGGAACTGGGACAGGGTGTCCACGAGCAGTACTTC.